The source of this T cell receptor beta chain is a study of blood T cell repertoires in COVID-19. Study overall: There were acute and convalescent COVID-19 samples, and they came from the United States, Italy and Spain. PBMCs, B-cell-depleted T cells, or T cells were the source of the cDNA or gDNA that made up the material.

Individuals drawn from around 25 US areas were roughly 18 to 95 years old. Per the study methods: Reference gene primer amplification in the assay estimated nucleated cell counts. Clones were read by immunoSEQ multiplex PCR, and TCRdb kept only the in-frame ones, dropping some. V and J calls and clone size are copied from that table; D and trimming were computed from the DNA. The data contain 200,000 to 250,000 clones, 85% to 90% of them singletons. V was pared by 3 bases and J by 4 bases, with 4 bases of the junction left unmatched. CDR1 and CDR2 from the germline V gene are SGHRS and YFSETQ. This CDR3 has 14 amino acids.

Sequenced input: PBMCs or T cells enriched from blood (not recorded which). The clonotype comes from a woman younger than 30 in a cohort exposed to, infected with or recovered from COVID-19 (not recorded which). The chain is built from TRBV5-1 and TRBJ2-3; 8 bases line up with TRBD2. The CDR3 sequence is CASSSGGASDTQYF. In DNA form, the CDR3 reads TGCGCCAGCAGCTCCGGGGGGGCTTCAGATACGCAGTATTTT.